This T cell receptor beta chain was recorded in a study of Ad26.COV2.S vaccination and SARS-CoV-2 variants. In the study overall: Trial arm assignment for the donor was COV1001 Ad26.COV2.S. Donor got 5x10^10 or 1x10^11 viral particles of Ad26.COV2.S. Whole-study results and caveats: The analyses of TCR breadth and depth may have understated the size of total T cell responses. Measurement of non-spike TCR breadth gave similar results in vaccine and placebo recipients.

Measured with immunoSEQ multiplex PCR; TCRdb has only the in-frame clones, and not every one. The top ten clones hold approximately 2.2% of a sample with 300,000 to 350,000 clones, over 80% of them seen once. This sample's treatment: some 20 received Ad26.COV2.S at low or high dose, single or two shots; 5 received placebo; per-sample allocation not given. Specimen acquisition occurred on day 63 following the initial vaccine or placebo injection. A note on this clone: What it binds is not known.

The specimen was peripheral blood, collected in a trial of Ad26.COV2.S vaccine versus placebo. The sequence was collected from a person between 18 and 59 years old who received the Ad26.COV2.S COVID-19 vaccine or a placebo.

In nucleotides, the CDR3 is TGCAGCGTGACCGGGACAGAAAAAGAAACTAACTATGGCTACACCTTC. Translated, it gives CSVTGTEKETNYGYTF. The chain couples TRBV29-1 to TRBJ1-2, with 7 positions matching TRBD1. The trim removed 6 bases at V and 0 bases at J, leaving 13 bases unmatched. The CDR3 extends over 16 amino acids. Germline V gene lookup returns CDR1 SQVTM and CDR2 ANQGSEA. Full variable domain (rest looked up from reference TRBV29-1 and TRBJ1-2): SAVISQKPSRDICQRGTSLTIQCQVDSQVTMMFWYRQQPGQSLTLIATANQGSEATYESGFVIDKFPISRPNLTFSTLTVSNMSPEDSSIYLCSVTGTEKETNYGYTFGSGTRLTVV.